This TCR beta chain was recorded in a study of blood T cell repertoires in COVID-19. Libraries were prepared by immunoSEQ multiplex PCR; TCRdb keeps only in-frame clonotypes and omits some of them. The sample records over 200,000 clones, around four fifths being singletons. V lost 3 bases to trimming and J lost 4 bases; unmatched junction nucleotides: 4. The CDR3 sequence is 15 residues long. CDR1 is LGHDT, CDR2 YNNKEL, per germline (reference sequence). The source is a woman aged 70 to 79 with active or convalescent COVID-19. This sequence joins TRBV3-1 (or the pseudogene TRBV3-2) and TRBJ2-1, with 9 positions matching TRBD2. The sequenced material came from peripheral blood. CDR3 DNA: TGTGCCAGCAGCCAGACTAGCGGTTCTTACAATGAGCAGTTCTTC. It is translated as CASSQTSGSYNEQFF.